The entry that follows covers one T cell receptor (beta chain) sequence. Its antigen is still unknown. The study isolated at least 7 million PBMCs from each sample. A sample-barcoded 5' primer and a J-beta primer mix were used in a second PCR of about 7 to 12 cycles. Each cDNA was tagged by a template-switch adaptor containing 12 random nucleotides. TCRdb reprocessed the 5' RACE reads via MiXCR and lists one record per CDR3 protein. The sample consists of 2 million or so distinct CDR3 sequences, about 49% of them appearing once. This sample was included in a study of blood T cells in healthy people across ages. Across the whole study: Through template switching, about one barcoded beta molecule was captured per two T cells, as measured in model experiments. Study-wide points: With donor CMV status unknown, expanded clonotype changes were possibly confounded.

After removal of 8 bases from V and 5 bases from J, the junction contained 5 bases not matched to a gene. This CDR3 has 14 amino acids. CDR1 and CDR2 from the germline V gene are MNHEY and SMNVEV (reference sequence). The receptor was derived from a middle-aged woman in good health. Specimen: blood. The chain is built from TRBV27 and TRBJ2-1; 11 bases match TRBD2. This chain's CDR3 is CASRTSGSHNEQFF. CDR3 nucleotide sequence: TGTGCCAGCCGGACTAGCGGGTCCCACAATGAGCAGTTCTTC.